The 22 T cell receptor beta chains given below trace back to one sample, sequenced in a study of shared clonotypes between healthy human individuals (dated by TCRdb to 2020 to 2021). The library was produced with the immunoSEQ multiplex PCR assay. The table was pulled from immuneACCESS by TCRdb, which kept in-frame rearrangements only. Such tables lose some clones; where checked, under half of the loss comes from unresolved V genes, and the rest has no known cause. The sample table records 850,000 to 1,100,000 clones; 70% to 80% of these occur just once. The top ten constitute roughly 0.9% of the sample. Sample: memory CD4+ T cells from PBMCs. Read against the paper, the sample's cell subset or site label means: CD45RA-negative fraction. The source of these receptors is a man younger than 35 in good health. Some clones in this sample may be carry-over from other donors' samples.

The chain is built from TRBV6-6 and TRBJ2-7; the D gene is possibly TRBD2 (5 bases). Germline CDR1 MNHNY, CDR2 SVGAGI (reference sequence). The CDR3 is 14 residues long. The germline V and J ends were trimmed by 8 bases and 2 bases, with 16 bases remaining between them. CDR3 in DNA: TGTGCCAGCGGTCTTGTGAGGGTTCCCTACGAGCAGTACTTC. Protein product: CASGLVRVPYEQYF.

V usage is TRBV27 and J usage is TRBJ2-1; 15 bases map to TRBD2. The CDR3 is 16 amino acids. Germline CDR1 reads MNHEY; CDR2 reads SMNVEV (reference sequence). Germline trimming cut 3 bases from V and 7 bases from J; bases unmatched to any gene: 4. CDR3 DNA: TGTGCCAGCAGTTTCGGGACTAGCGGGAGGTGGAATGAGCAGTTCTTC. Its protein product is CASSFGTSGRWNEQFF.

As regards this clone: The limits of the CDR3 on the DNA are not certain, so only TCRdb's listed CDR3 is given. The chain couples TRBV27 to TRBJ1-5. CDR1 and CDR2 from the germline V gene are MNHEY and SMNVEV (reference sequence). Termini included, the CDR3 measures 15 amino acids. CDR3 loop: CASSSSSLSNQPQHF.

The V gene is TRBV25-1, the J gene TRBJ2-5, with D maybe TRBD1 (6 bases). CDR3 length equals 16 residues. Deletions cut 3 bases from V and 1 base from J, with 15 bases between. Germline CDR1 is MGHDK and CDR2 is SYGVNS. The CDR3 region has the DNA TGTGCCAGCAGTGATACAGGGCTCGGAAGCCAAGAGACCCAGTACTTC. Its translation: CASSDTGLGSQETQYF.

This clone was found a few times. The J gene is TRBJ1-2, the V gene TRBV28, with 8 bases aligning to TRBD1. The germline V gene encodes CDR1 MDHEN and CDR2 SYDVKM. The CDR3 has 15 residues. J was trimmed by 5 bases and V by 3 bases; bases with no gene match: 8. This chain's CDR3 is CASSLTGAQFYGYTF. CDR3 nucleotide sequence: TGTGCCAGCAGTTTGACAGGGGCTCAGTTTTATGGCTACACCTTC.

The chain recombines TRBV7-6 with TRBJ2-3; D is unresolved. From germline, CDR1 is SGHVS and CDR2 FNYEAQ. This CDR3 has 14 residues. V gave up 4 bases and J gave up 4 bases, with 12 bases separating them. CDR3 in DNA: TGTGCCAGCAGCTCGTCTGCAGGACCAGATACGCAGTATTTT. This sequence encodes CASSSSAGPDTQYF.

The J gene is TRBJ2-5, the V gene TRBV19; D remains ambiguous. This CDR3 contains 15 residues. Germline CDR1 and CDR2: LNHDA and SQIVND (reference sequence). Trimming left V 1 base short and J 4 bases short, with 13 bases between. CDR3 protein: CASSIGGRAPETQYF. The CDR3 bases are TGTGCCAGTAGTATAGGTGGAAGAGCCCCAGAGACCCAGTACTTC.

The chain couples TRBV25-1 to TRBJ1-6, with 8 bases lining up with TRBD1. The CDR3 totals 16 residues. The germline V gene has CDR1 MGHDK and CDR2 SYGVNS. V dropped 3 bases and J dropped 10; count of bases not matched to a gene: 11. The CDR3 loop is CASSDPSGGGGSPLHF. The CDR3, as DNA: TGTGCCAGCAGTGACCCCTCAGGGGGCGGTGGATCACCCCTCCACTTT.

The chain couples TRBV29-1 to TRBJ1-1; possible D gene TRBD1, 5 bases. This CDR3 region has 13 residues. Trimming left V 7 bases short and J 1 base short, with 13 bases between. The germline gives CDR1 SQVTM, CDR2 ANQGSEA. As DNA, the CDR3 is TGCAGCGCCTCCCGAGGGACGAACACTGAAGCTTTCTTT. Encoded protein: CSASRGTNTEAFF. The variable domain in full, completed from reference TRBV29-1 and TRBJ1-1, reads SAVISQKPSRDICQRGTSLTIQCQVDSQVTMMFWYRQQPGQSLTLIATANQGSEATYESGFVIDKFPISRPNLTFSTLTVSNMSPEDSSIYLCSASRGTNTEAFFGQGTRLTVV.

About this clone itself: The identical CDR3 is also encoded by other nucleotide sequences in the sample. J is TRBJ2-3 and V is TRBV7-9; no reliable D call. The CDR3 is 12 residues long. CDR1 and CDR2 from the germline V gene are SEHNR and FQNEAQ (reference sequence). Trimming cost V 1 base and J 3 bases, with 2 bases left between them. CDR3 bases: TGTGCCAGCAGCTTAGAAACAGATACGCAGTATTTT. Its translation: CASSLETDTQYF.

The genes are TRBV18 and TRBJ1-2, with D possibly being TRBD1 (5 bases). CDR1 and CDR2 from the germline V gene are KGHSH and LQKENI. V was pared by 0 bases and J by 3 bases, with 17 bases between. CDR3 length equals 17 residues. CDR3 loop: CASSPPGLQGRDYGYTF. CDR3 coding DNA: TGTGCCAGCTCACCACCGGGTTTGCAGGGAAGGGACTATGGCTACACCTTC.

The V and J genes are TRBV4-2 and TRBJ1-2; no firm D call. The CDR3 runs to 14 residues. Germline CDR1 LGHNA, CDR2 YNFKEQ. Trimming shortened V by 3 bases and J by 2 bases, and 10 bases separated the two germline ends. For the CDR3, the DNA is TGTGCCAGCAGCCAGGCCGACACCAACTATGGCTACACCTTC. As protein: CASSQADTNYGYTF.

CDR3: CASSPYSGGATEAFF. DNA for the CDR3: TGTGCCAGCAGCCCCTATTCGGGGGGCGCCACTGAAGCTTTCTTT. The chain has TRBV11-1 and TRBJ1-1; a weak D match, TRBD1 (6 bases). Germline CDR1 is SGHAT and CDR2 is FQDESV (reference sequence). This CDR3 is 15 amino acids long. V was shortened by 5 bases and J by 4 bases, with 17 bases between the two germline ends.

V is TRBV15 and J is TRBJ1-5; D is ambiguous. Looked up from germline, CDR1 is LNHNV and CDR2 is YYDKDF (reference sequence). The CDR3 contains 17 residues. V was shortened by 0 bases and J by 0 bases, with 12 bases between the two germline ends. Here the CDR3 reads CATSRDRRSYSNQPQHF. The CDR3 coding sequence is TGTGCCACCAGCAGAGATCGGCGGTCCTATAGCAATCAGCCCCAGCATTTT.

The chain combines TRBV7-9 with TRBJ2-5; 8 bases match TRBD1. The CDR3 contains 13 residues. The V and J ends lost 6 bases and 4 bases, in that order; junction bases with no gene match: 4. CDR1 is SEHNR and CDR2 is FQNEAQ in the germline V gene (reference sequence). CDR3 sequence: CASRNTGGETQYF. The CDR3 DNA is TGTGCCAGCAGGAATACAGGGGGAGAGACCCAGTACTTC.

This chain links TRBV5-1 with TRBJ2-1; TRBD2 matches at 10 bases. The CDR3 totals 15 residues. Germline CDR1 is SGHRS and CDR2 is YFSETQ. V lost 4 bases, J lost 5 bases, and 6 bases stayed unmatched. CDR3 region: CASSLIAGGNNEQFF. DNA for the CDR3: TGCGCCAGCAGCCTAATAGCGGGAGGTAACAATGAGCAGTTCTTC.

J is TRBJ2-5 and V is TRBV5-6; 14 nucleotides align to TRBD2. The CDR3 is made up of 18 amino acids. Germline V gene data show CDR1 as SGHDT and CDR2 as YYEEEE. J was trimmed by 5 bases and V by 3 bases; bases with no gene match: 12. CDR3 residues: CASSWRTSGRISRETQYF. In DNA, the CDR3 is TGTGCCAGCAGCTGGCGGACTAGCGGGAGGATTTCTCGCGAGACCCAGTACTTC.

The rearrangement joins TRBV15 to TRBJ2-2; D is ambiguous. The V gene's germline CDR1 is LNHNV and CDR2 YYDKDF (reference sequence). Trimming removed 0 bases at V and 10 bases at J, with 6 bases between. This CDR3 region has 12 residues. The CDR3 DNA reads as TGTGCCACCAGCAGAGATCCTACGGAGCTGTTTTTT. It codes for CATSRDPTELFF.

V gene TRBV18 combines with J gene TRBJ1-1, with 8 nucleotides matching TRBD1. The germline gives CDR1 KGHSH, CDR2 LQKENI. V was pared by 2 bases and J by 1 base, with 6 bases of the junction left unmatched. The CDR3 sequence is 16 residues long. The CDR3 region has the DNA TGTGCCAGCTCACCATTCGACAGGGGCTCGAACACTGAAGCTTTCTTT. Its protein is CASSPFDRGSNTEAFF.

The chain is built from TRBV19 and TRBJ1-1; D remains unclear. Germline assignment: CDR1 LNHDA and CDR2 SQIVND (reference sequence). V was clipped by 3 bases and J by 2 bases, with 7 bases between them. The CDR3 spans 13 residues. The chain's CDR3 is CASSMVYNTEAFF. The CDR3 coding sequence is TGTGCCAGTAGTATGGTCTATAACACTGAAGCTTTCTTT.

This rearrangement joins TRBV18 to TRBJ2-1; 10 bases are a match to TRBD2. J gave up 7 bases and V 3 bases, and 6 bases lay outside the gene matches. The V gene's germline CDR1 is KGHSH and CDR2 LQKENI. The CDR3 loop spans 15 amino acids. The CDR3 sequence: CASSPASGRRNEQFF. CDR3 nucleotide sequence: TGTGCCAGCTCACCTGCTAGCGGGAGAAGGAATGAGCAGTTCTTC.

The CDR3 coding sequence is TGTGCCAGCAGCCCGAGCGGGGGTTACGGAAAACTGTTTTTT. This codes for CASSPSGGYGKLFF. The chain uses TRBV28 and TRBJ1-4, with D perhaps TRBD1 (5 bases). The CDR3 extends over 14 amino acids. Trimming removed 6 bases from V and 10 bases from J, with 18 bases in between. CDR1 MDHEN and CDR2 SYDVKM come from the germline V gene. The complete variable domain, with remaining parts taken from reference TRBV28 and TRBJ1-4, reads DVKVTQSSRYLVKRTGEKVFLECVQDMDHENMFWYRQDPGLGLRLIYFSYDVKMKEKGDIPEGYSVSREKKERFSLILESASTNQTSMYLCASSPSGGYGKLFFGSGTQLSVL.